What follows are 26 T cell receptor beta chains derived from one specimen sequenced in a study of breast tumors, draining lymph nodes, adjacent tissues. Each CDR3 protein is one row after TCRdb ran MiXCR on the multiplex PCR reads. The sample holds fewer than 90,000 distinct CDR3 sequences, around 29% seen once. The lymph nodes were axillary draining lymph nodes from breast cancer patients. Material for sequencing was axillary lymph node tissue. Receptors originate from a female donor with breast cancer. Some clones in this sample may be carry-over from other donors' samples.

This clonotype has a count of ten or more. The V gene is TRBV5-6, the J gene TRBJ2-7, with 11 nucleotides matching TRBD1. The germline gives CDR1 SGHDT, CDR2 YYEEEE. After removal of 3 bases from V and 6 bases from J, the junction contained 5 bases not matched to a gene. The CDR3 contains 14 residues. CDR3 in DNA: TGTGCCAGCAGCTGGGACAGGGGGGAAAGCGAGCAGTACTTC. Translation gives CASSWDRGESEQYF. Based on the CDR3 plus reference TRBV5-6 and TRBJ2-7, the full variable domain is DAGVTQSPTHLIKTRGQQVTLRCSPKSGHDTVSWYQQALGQGPQFIFQYYEEEERQRGNFPDRFSGHQFPNYSSELNVNALLLGDSALYLCASSWDRGESEQYFGPGTRLTVT.

Many counts were recorded for this clonotype. The chain employs TRBV27 and TRBJ2-1; no reliable D call. The CDR3 runs to 15 residues. The V end lost 4 bases, the J end lost 5 bases, and 15 bases lay between the germline ends. Germline CDR1 is MNHEY and CDR2 is SMNVEV (reference sequence). The CDR3 here is CASSYSRHPNNEQFF. CDR3 in DNA: TGTGCCAGCAGTTACTCTAGGCATCCTAACAATGAGCAGTTCTTC.

This clonotype was picked up many times. The genes are TRBV28 and TRBJ1-5; the D gene is possibly TRBD1 (5 bases). Trimming stripped 2 bases from V and 6 bases from J, with 14 bases between. The CDR3 sequence is 15 residues long. Germline assignment: CDR1 MDHEN and CDR2 SYDVKM. The CDR3 coding sequence is TGTGCCAGCAGTTTAACTGGGCAGGGCGCTCAGCCCCAGCATTTT. This gives the protein CASSLTGQGAQPQHF.

This clonotype was observed a single time. Mismatch with germline at one junction end may stem from a read error. The rearrangement uses TRBV6-5 and TRBJ2-7; D gene unclear. Germline CDR1 reads MNHEY; CDR2 reads SVGAGI. There are 16 residues in the CDR3. CDR3 amino acids: CAISRPTGRHHYEQYF. The DNA for the CDR3 is TGTGCCATCAGTCGCCCAACGGGTCGCCATCACTACGAGCAGTACTTC.

A word on this clonotype: Just one base apart from a much larger clone, this may be a read error. This chain connects TRBV4-3 to TRBJ2-3; D uncertain. The CDR3 totals 15 residues. Germline V gives CDR1 LGHNA, CDR2 YSLEER. Deletions cut 4 bases from V and 2 bases from J, with 13 bases between. The CDR3 loop reads CASSPQVGVTDTQYF. DNA of the CDR3: TGCGCCAGCAGCCCGCAAGTGGGTGTCACAGATACGCAGTATTTT.

The CDR3 protein is CASRAQSFVDAYGYTF. The CDR3 DNA reads TGTGCCAGCAGAGCCCAATCGTTTGTGGATGCCTATGGCTACACCTTC. V is TRBV12-3 or TRBV12-4 and J is TRBJ1-2; D uncertain. This CDR3 has 16 residues. V lost 6 bases and J lost 4, with 21 bases in between.

In regard to this clonotype: One end of the junction is discordant with germline, which a read error may explain. The rearrangement joins TRBV6-5 to TRBJ2-1; either TRBD1 or TRBD2 may supply D (5 bases each). The CDR3 runs 15 residues. Germline values: CDR1 MNHEY, CDR2 SVGAGI. The CDR3 region is CASSHGAGGRNVQFF. CDR3 nucleotide sequence: TGTGCCAGCAGTCACGGGGCAGGTGGGCGGAATGTGCAGTTCTTC.

Of note for this clonotype: This may be a read error, as it is one base from a much larger clone. This chain uses TRBV5-5 with TRBJ2-5, with D possibly matching TRBD2 (6 bases). CDR3 size: 15 residues. CDR1 and CDR2 from the germline V gene are SGHKS and YYEKEE (reference sequence). V was pared by 2 bases and J by 2 bases, with 13 bases between. CDR3 in amino acids: CASSFGGSIQETQYF. For the CDR3, the DNA is TGTGCCAGCAGCTTCGGGGGATCGATTCAAGAGACCCAGTACTTC.

This clonotype was detected ten times or more. The rearrangement joins TRBV6-1 to TRBJ2-5; 14 bases are shared with TRBD2. J gave up 7 bases and V 7 bases, and 8 bases lay outside the gene matches. Germline lookup yields CDR1 MNHNS and CDR2 SASEGT. The CDR3 is 15 amino acids. The CDR3 DNA sequence: TGTGCCAGCAAGGGACTAGCGGGGGCTGTGGGGACCCAGTACTTC. This translates into CASKGLAGAVGTQYF.

This clonotype was observed many times. The CDR3 loop reads CASSAEGQSHSPLHF. The CDR3 nucleotides read TGTGCCAGCAGTGCCGAGGGACAGAGCCATTCACCCCTCCACTTT. The chain carries TRBV25-1 and TRBJ1-6; 7 bases match TRBD1. The germline V gene has CDR1 MGHDK and CDR2 SYGVNS. With V trimmed by 4 bases and J by 8 bases, 8 bases remained unmatched. CDR3 length: 15 amino acids. Drawing the rest from reference TRBV25-1 and TRBJ1-6, the complete variable domain is EADIYQTPRYLVIGTGKKITLECSQTMGHDKMYWYQQDPGMELHLIHYSYGVNSTEKGDLSSESTVSRIRTEHFPLTLESARPSHTSQYLCASSAEGQSHSPLHFGNGTRLTVT.

The sample holds many counts of this clonotype. V gene TRBV20-1 combines with J gene TRBJ2-5; 14 nucleotides line up with TRBD2. Trimming removed 6 bases from V and 5 bases from J; junction bases left unmatched: 8. This CDR3 is 15 amino acids long. Germline loops: CDR1 DFQATT, CDR2 SNEGSKA (reference sequence). DNA for the CDR3: TGCAGTGCCCCGACTAGCGGGAGGGCCCTCGAGACCCAGTACTTC. It yields the protein CSAPTSGRALETQYF.

By frequency in the sample, this clonotype is medium-sized. This chain links TRBV10-1 with TRBJ1-6; a weak D match, TRBD1 (5 bases). The V end lost 10 bases, the J end lost 8 bases, and 18 bases lay between the germline ends. The CDR3 has 14 residues. CDR1 is WNHNN and CDR2 is SYGVQD in the germline V gene (reference sequence). For the CDR3, the DNA is TGCGCCATCTGTATGAGGACATGTGATTCACCCCTCCACTTT. This gives the protein CAICMRTCDSPLHF.

This clonotype was counted many times. The chain couples TRBV5-4 to TRBJ1-2; D is undetermined. V was trimmed by 1 base and J by 4 bases, leaving 11 bases between them. In germline, CDR1 is SGHNT, CDR2 YYREEE (reference sequence). This CDR3 contains 14 residues. This CDR3 is CASSLMGPAYGYTF. The CDR3 DNA sequence: TGTGCCAGCAGCTTGATGGGCCCCGCCTATGGCTACACCTTC. The whole variable domain, filled in from reference TRBV5-4 and TRBJ1-2, reads ETGVTQSPTHLIKTRGQQVTLRCSSQSGHNTVSWYQQALGQGPQFIFQYYREEENGRGNFPPRFSGLQFPNYSSELNVNALELDDSALYLCASSLMGPAYGYTFGSGTRLTVV.

This clonotype was picked up a small number of times. This chain uses TRBV7-2 with TRBJ2-5; 7 bases line up with TRBD1. The CDR3 totals 14 residues. Per germline, CDR1 SGHTA and CDR2 FQGNSA. V lost 5 bases and J lost 1; bases outside the gene matches: 4. Here the CDR3 DNA reads TGTGCCAGCAGCCCAGGGGGACCCCAAGAGACCCAGTACTTC. Translating gives CASSPGGPQETQYF.

This clonotype was seen at least ten times. This rearrangement joins TRBV6-5 to TRBJ2-3; 8 nucleotides match TRBD2. Trimming removed 7 bases from V and 1 base from J; junction bases left unmatched: 19. CDR3 length: 19 amino acids. Germline-derived CDR1 and CDR2 are MNHEY and SVGAGI. As DNA, the CDR3 is TGTGCCAGCACCCGCAAGGACCCCACCGGGACTAGACGCACAGATACGCAGTATTTT. The encoded protein is CASTRKDPTGTRRTDTQYF.

This clonotype was counted ten times or more. The chain joins TRBV10-3 to TRBJ2-7, with a tentative D call TRBD1 (6 bases). Germline V lookup: CDR1 ENHRY, CDR2 SYGVKD. V lost 4 bases and J lost 3, with 10 bases in between. CDR3 length: 13 amino acids. CDR3 loop: CAISGQADYEQYF. CDR3 DNA: TGTGCCATCAGTGGACAGGCCGACTACGAGCAGTACTTC.

For this clonotype: The CDR3 end shows no conserved phenylalanine or tryptophan, and so a read error is likely. It is unclear where the CDR3 begins or ends on the DNA, so no DNA is shown, and the CDR3 is as TCRdb lists it. The chain links TRBV10-3 to TRBJ2-2. Germline assignment: CDR1 ENHRY and CDR2 SYGVKD. The CDR3 length equals 12 residues, ends included. The CDR3 reads CATGQNTGELMS.

This clonotype was counted only a few times. The V gene is TRBV20-1, the J gene TRBJ1-1, with no clear D. V was pared by 4 bases and J by 3 bases, with 12 bases between. This CDR3 spans 13 amino acids. The germline gives CDR1 DFQATT, CDR2 SNEGSKA (reference sequence). The DNA of the CDR3 is TGCAGTGCTATTTCCGGTCGGTACACTGAAGCTTTCTTT. Its translation: CSAISGRYTEAFF.

This clonotype was recorded at least ten times. The gene calls are TRBV7-8 and TRBJ2-2, with 7 bases that match TRBD1. Germline trimming cut 7 bases from V and 5 bases from J; bases unmatched to any gene: 10. Per the germline V gene, CDR1 is SGHVS and CDR2 is FQNEAQ. The CDR3 is 15 amino acids. CDR3 sequence (DNA): TGTGCCAGCACTAAAGACAGGGCCTCGACCGGGGAGCTGTTTTTT. Its protein product is CASTKDRASTGELFF.

There are a few counts of this clonotype. The genes are TRBV7-2 and TRBJ1-1; 7 nucleotides line up with TRBD1. From germline, CDR1 is SGHTA and CDR2 FQGNSA. The length of the CDR3 is 12 residues. J was trimmed by 11 bases and V by 4 bases; bases with no gene match: 7. CDR3 in DNA: TGTGCCAGCAGCTCACGACAGGGTGGGGCTTTCTTT. This codes for CASSSRQGGAFF.

Ten or more counts support this clonotype. The gene calls are TRBV20-1 and TRBJ2-3; perhaps TRBD2 as D (6 bases). Trimming removed 6 bases at V and 10 bases at J, with 26 bases between. CDR3 length: 15 residues. Per the germline V gene, CDR1 is DFQATT and CDR2 is SNEGSKA (reference sequence). The chain's CDR3 is CSAATGGPEAFSQYF. The CDR3 bases are TGCAGTGCCGCTACCGGAGGGCCCGAGGCTTTCTCGCAGTATTTT.

About this clonotype itself: This may arise from a read error, as a much more abundant clone is one base away. V usage is TRBV29-1 and J usage is TRBJ1-2; D gene unclear. CDR1 SQVTM and CDR2 ANQGSEA come from the germline V gene. The CDR3 loop spans 13 amino acids. As DNA, the CDR3 is TGCAGAGTTTACGAACGGGGTTACTATGGCTACACCTTC. This translates into CRVYERGYYGYTF. Full variable domain (missing parts from reference TRBV29-1 and TRBJ1-2): SAVISQKPSRDICQRGTSLTIQCQVDSQVTMMFWYRQQPGQSLTLIATANQGSEATYESGFVIDKFPISRPNLTFSTLTVSNMSPEDSSIYLCRVYERGYYGYTFGSGTRLTVV.

This clonotype was detected ten times or more. The V gene is TRBV6-9, the J gene TRBJ1-4; TRBD1 might be the D (5 bases). CDR3 length: 16 residues. V was shortened by 8 bases and J by 4 bases, with 20 bases between the two germline ends. Germline V gene lookup returns CDR1 MNHGY and CDR2 SVAAGI. The CDR3 bases are TGTGCCAGCCCAGGGATCGCGGGGACGTGTAATGAAAAACTGTTTTTT. Encoded protein: CASPGIAGTCNEKLFF.

This clonotype showed up many times. This chain connects TRBV20-1 to TRBJ2-2, with D perhaps TRBD2 (5 bases). Germline CDR1 and CDR2: DFQATT and SNEGSKA (reference sequence). V was clipped by 0 bases and J by 4 bases, with 15 bases between them. This CDR3 is built from 16 residues. DNA of the CDR3: TGCAGTGCTAGAGATTTCAAGACTAATCCCACCGGGGAGCTGTTTTTT. This translates into CSARDFKTNPTGELFF.

Remarks on this clonotype: The junction shows a germline mismatch at one end, possibly a read error. The rearrangement uses TRBV5-1 and TRBJ2-7; a possible D gene is TRBD1 (6 bases). The CDR3 covers 16 residues. Per the germline V gene, CDR1 is SGHRS and CDR2 is YFSETQ. In nucleotides, the CDR3 is TGCGCCGGCAGGGGTGCGCGTGATTGGGGTAGAGCCGAGCAGTACTTC. This sequence encodes CAGRGARDWGRAEQYF.

V and J are TRBV5-1 and TRBJ2-7, with 9 positions matching TRBD1. Per germline, CDR1 SGHRS and CDR2 YFSETQ. V lost 3 bases, J lost 1 base, and 5 bases stayed unmatched. There are 15 residues in the CDR3. CDR3 DNA: TGCGCCAGCAGCTCCGACAGGGGGGTGTCCTACGAGCAGTACTTC. Translating it yields CASSSDRGVSYEQYF.